The 18 T cell receptor beta chains below all came from one sample that was sequenced in a study of graft-versus-host responses after intestinal transplantation. Libraries were prepared by immunoSEQ multiplex PCR; TCRdb keeps only in-frame clonotypes and omits some of them. The sample carries about 6,800 clones, around 89% recorded once. The specimen was PBMCs, collected about 80 days after transplant. The receptors come from a human patient who received an intestinal transplant, so some T cells may come from the graft donor.

The rearrangement links TRBV6-1 to TRBJ2-3; 12 bases map to TRBD2. V was clipped by 2 bases and J by 1 base; unmatched bases: 4. There are 17 residues in the CDR3. Germline CDR1 is MNHNS and CDR2 is SASEGT. CDR3 sequence reads: CASSELAGGPGTDTQYF. CDR3 sequence (DNA): TGTGCCAGCAGTGAACTAGCGGGGGGGCCGGGCACAGATACGCAGTATTTT.

J is TRBJ2-6 and V is TRBV7-9, with D unclear. CDR1 is SEHNR and CDR2 is FQNEAQ in the germline V gene (reference sequence). The CDR3 contains 18 residues. Trimming removed 5 bases at V and 2 bases at J, with 19 bases between. CDR3 nucleotides: TGTGCCAGCAGCACCCTGGGTAGGGAAATGGCTGGGGCCAACGTCCTGACTTTC. This translates into CASSTLGREMAGANVLTF.

The chain combines TRBV2 with TRBJ2-7, with D perhaps matching TRBD2 (5 bases). Trimming removed 8 bases at V and 4 bases at J, with 6 bases between. This CDR3 spans 10 amino acids. CDR1 SNHLY and CDR2 FYNNEI come from the germline V gene. CDR3 protein: CASGGYEQYF. The CDR3 DNA reads as TGTGCCAGCGGAGGTTACGAGCAGTACTTC. Variable domain in full (rest from reference TRBV2 and TRBJ2-7): EPEVTQTPSHQVTQMGQEVILRCVPISNHLYFYWYRQILGQKVEFLVSFYNNEISEKSEIFDDQFSVERPDGSNFTLKIRSTKLEDSAMYFCASGGYEQYFGPGTRLTVT.

V is TRBV2 and J is TRBJ2-1, with D possibly TRBD2 on 6 matching bases. The germline V gene has CDR1 SNHLY and CDR2 FYNNEI. CDR3 size: 15 residues. Between the trimmed V and J ends, which lost 10 bases and 4 bases, there was a span of 20 bases. The CDR3 spells CATTWRAPQYNEQFF. Written as DNA, the CDR3 is TGTGCCACCACATGGAGGGCCCCCCAATACAATGAGCAGTTCTTC.

The V and J genes are TRBV6-5 and TRBJ1-1, with 10 positions matching TRBD1. The junction had 5 bases not matched to a gene; V was cut back by 0 bases and J by 4 bases. This CDR3 comprises 16 residues. Germline assignment: CDR1 MNHEY and CDR2 SVGAGI. The CDR3 sequence is CASSYSTGGEGTEAFF. Here the CDR3 DNA reads TGTGCCAGCAGTTACTCGACAGGGGGCGAAGGCACTGAAGCTTTCTTT.

The chain links TRBV9 to TRBJ1-1, with D possibly TRBD1 on 5 matching bases. There are 15 residues in the CDR3. Trimming left V 1 base short and J 3 bases short, with 13 bases between. Germline CDR1 SGDLS, CDR2 YYNGEE. CDR3 sequence: CASSVRGVGDTEAFF. The CDR3 DNA reads TGTGCCAGCAGCGTACGAGGGGTAGGGGACACTGAAGCTTTCTTT.

The V call is TRBV5-5, the J call TRBJ2-7; the D is unclear. CDR1 is SGHKS, CDR2 YYEKEE, per germline (reference sequence). CDR3 size: 13 residues. The V end lost 2 bases, the J end lost 4 bases, and 10 bases lay between the germline ends. The DNA of the CDR3 is TGTGCCAGCAGCTTCGCCCTCCCGTACGAGCAGTACGTC. Its translation: CASSFALPYEQYV.

This chain uses TRBV5-1 with TRBJ2-6, with 9 bases identical to TRBD1. Germline CDR1 SGHRS, CDR2 YFSETQ. V shed 2 bases and J 0 bases; nucleotides not matched to a gene: 12. The CDR3 is 20 amino acids. This chain's CDR3 is CASSFRWATGGHSGANVLTF. In DNA form, the CDR3 reads TGCGCCAGCAGCTTTCGCTGGGCCACAGGGGGCCACTCTGGGGCCAACGTCCTGACTTTC.

The rearrangement links TRBV6-6 to TRBJ2-3; D call uncertain. CDR3 length: 14 amino acids. CDR1 is MNHNY, CDR2 SVGAGI, per germline (reference sequence). V gave up 5 bases and J gave up 4 bases, with 13 bases separating them. The CDR3 DNA is TGTGCCAGCAGTGACACCTTAGTGGCAGATACGCAGTATTTT. Its translation is CASSDTLVADTQYF.

The chain uses TRBV14 and TRBJ1-1; D not certain. CDR1 is SGHDN, CDR2 FVKESK, per germline. Between the trimmed V and J ends, which lost 0 bases and 0 bases, there was a span of 8 bases. This CDR3 spans 15 amino acids. The CDR3 region is CASSQDLAMNTEAFF. The CDR3 nucleotides read TGTGCCAGCAGCCAAGATCTGGCAATGAACACTGAAGCTTTCTTT.

The chain employs TRBV5-8 and TRBJ1-2; no clear D. There are 10 residues in the CDR3. CDR1 SGHTS and CDR2 YDEGEE come from the germline V gene. Trimming pared 6 bases from V and 12 bases from J, leaving 12 bases between. CDR3 region: CASNFPYDTF. CDR3 nucleotide sequence: TGTGCCAGCAACTTTCCCTATGACACCTTC.

The chain employs TRBV28 and TRBJ2-5; either TRBD1 or TRBD2 may fit D (6 bases each). The DNA end lines up better with TRBJ2-7; the J call may be wrong. This CDR3 has 13 residues. Germline lookup yields CDR1 MDHEN and CDR2 SYDVKM. The CDR3 nucleotides read TGTGCCAGCAGTTTTCGACTAGGGGGCGAGCAGTACTTC. It yields the protein CASSFRLGGEQYF.

The rearrangement links TRBV19 to TRBJ2-5, with 14 bases identical to TRBD2. CDR3 length: 15 amino acids. CDR1 is LNHDA and CDR2 is SQIVND in the germline V gene (reference sequence). The V gene end was trimmed by 4 bases and the J gene end by 4 bases; junction bases not matched to a gene: 2. The CDR3 loop reads CASSTGTSGRETQYF. Written as DNA, the CDR3 is TGTGCCAGTAGTACCGGGACTAGCGGGAGAGAGACCCAGTACTTC.

The J gene is TRBJ1-4, the V gene TRBV2; a weak D match, TRBD1 (6 bases). Germline CDR1 SNHLY, CDR2 FYNNEI. Trimming stripped 5 bases from V and 0 bases from J, with 13 bases between. There are 16 residues in the CDR3. The CDR3 DNA is TGTGCCAGCAGTAGGACAGCGCTCGCAACTAATGAAAAACTGTTTTTT. Translated: CASSRTALATNEKLFF.

This chain connects TRBV11-2 to TRBJ1-6; no clear D. The CDR3 is 14 amino acids. Germline V gene sequence: CDR1 SGHAT, CDR2 FQNNGV. V lost 8 bases to trimming and J lost 4 bases, with 12 bases between them. CDR3 protein: CASGVRAYNSPLHF. For the CDR3, the DNA is TGTGCCAGCGGCGTTCGGGCATATAATTCACCCCTCCACTTT.

This chain uses TRBV7-9 with TRBJ2-3; D remains unclear. V dropped 2 bases and J dropped 0 bases, with 15 bases sitting between them. The germline gives CDR1 SEHNR, CDR2 FQNEAQ (reference sequence). The CDR3 is 17 residues long. The CDR3 sequence: CASSLTSTGTSTDTQYF. The CDR3 DNA follows: TGTGCCAGCAGCTTAACGTCAACTGGCACTAGCACAGATACGCAGTATTTT. Together with reference TRBV7-9 and TRBJ2-3, the CDR3 gives the full variable domain: DTGVSQNPRHKITKRGQNVTFRCDPISEHNRLYWYRQTLGQGPEFLTYFQNEAQLEKSRLLSDRFSAERPKGSFSTLEIQRTEQGDSAMYLCASSLTSTGTSTDTQYFGPGTRLTVL.

This clone has just one count. The chain couples TRBV9 to TRBJ2-5; 12 positions agree with TRBD2. Germline-derived CDR1 and CDR2 are SGDLS and YYNGEE. The CDR3 covers 14 residues. V was pared by 4 bases and J by 5 bases, with 3 bases of the junction left unmatched. CDR3 DNA: TGTGCCAGCAGCACCACTAGCGGGAGGGAGACCCAGTACTTC. Translating it yields CASSTTSGRETQYF.

The chain recombines TRBV5-1 with TRBJ2-3; 8 bases fit TRBD2. V lost 4 bases, J lost 0 bases, and 7 bases stayed unmatched. The CDR3 runs 16 residues. In germline, CDR1 is SGHRS, CDR2 YFSETQ. CDR3 loop: CASSSTTSESTDTQYF. CDR3 in DNA: TGCGCCAGCAGCAGCACGACTAGCGAGAGCACAGATACGCAGTATTTT.